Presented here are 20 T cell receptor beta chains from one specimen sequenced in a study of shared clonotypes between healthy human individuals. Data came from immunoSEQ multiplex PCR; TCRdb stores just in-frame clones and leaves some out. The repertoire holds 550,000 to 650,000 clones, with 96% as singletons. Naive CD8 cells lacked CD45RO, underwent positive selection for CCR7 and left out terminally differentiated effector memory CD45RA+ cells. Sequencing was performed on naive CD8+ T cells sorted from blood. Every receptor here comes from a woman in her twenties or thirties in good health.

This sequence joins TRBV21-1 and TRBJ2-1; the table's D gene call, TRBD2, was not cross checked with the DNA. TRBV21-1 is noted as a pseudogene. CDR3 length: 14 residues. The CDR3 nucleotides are TGTGCCAGCAGCAAAATGGAGGGGTACAATGAGCAGTTCTTC. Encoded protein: CASSKMEGYNEQFF.

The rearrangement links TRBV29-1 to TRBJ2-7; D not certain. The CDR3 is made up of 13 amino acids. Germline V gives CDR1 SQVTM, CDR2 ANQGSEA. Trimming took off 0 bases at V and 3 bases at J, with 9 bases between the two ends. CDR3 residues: CSVEENPGYEQYF. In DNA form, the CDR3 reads TGCAGCGTTGAAGAGAATCCAGGCTACGAGCAGTACTTC.

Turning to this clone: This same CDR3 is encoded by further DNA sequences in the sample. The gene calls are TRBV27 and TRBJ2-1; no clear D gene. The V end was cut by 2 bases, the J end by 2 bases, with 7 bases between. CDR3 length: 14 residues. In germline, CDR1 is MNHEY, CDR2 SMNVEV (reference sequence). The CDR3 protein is CASSLRLAYNEQFF. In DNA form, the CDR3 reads TGTGCCAGCAGTTTACGGTTGGCCTACAATGAGCAGTTCTTC.

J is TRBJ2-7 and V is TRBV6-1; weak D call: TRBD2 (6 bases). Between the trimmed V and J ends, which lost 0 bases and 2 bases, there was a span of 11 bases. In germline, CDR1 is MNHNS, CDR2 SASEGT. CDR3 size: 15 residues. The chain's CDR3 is CASSEAASATYEQYF. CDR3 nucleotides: TGTGCCAGCAGTGAAGCGGCTAGCGCGACCTACGAGCAGTACTTC.

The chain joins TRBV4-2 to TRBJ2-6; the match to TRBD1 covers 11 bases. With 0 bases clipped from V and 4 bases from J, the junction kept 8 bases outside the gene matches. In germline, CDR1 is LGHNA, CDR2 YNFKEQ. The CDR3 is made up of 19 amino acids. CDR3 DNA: TGTGCCAGCAGCCAAGAGGAGGGACAGGGGGTTTCCGGGGCCAACGTCCTGACTTTC. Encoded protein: CASSQEEGQGVSGANVLTF.

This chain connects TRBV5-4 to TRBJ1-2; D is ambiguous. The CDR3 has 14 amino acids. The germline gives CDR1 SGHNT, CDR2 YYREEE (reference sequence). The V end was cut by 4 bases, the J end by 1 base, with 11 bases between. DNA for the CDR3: TGTGCCAGCAGCCACTCCACAGTTAACTATGGCTACACCTTC. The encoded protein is CASSHSTVNYGYTF. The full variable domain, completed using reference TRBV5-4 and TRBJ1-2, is ETGVTQSPTHLIKTRGQQVTLRCSSQSGHNTVSWYQQALGQGPQFIFQYYREEENGRGNFPPRFSGLQFPNYSSELNVNALELDDSALYLCASSHSTVNYGYTFGSGTRLTVV.

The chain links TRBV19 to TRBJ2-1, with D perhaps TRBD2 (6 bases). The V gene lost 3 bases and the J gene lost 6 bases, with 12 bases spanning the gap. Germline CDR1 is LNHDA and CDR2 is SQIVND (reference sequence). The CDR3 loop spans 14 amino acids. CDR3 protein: CASSIGGWFNEQFF. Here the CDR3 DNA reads TGTGCCAGTAGTATCGGGGGTTGGTTCAATGAGCAGTTCTTC.

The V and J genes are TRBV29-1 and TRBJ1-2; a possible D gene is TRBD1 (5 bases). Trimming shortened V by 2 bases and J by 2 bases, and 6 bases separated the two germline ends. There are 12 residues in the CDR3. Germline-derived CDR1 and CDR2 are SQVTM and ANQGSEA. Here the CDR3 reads CSVEWGNYGYTF. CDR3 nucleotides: TGCAGCGTTGAATGGGGGAACTATGGCTACACCTTC.

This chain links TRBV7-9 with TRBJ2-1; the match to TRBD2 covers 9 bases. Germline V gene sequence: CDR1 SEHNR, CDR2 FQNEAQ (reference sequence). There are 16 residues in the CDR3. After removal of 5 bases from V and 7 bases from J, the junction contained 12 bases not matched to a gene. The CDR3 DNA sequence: TGTGCCAGCAGCCCAAGGACTAGCGAGAAGTGGAATGAGCAGTTCTTC. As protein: CASSPRTSEKWNEQFF. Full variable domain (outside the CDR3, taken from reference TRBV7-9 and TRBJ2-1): DTGVSQNPRHKITKRGQNVTFRCDPISEHNRLYWYRQTLGQGPEFLTYFQNEAQLEKSRLLSDRFSAERPKGSFSTLEIQRTEQGDSAMYLCASSPRTSEKWNEQFFGPGTRLTVL.

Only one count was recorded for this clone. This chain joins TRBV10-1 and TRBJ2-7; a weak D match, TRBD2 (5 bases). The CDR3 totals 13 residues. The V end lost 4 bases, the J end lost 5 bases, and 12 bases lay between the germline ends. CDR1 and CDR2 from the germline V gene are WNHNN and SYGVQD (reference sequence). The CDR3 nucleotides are TGCGCCAGCAGTGCTGTGGGAGTCCACGAGCAGTACTTC. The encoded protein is CASSAVGVHEQYF.

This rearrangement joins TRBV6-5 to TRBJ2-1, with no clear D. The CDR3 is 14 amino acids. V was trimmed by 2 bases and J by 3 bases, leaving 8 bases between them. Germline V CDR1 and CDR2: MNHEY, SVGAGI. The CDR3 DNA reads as TGTGCCAGCAGTTACGAGGAAGGCTACAATGAGCAGTTCTTC. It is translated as CASSYEEGYNEQFF.

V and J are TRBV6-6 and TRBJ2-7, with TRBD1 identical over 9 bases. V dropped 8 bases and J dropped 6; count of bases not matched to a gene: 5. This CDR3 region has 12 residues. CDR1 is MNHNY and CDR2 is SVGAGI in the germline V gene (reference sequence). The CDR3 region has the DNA TGTGCCAGCGCTTGGACAGGGGTCGAGCAGTACTTC. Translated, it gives CASAWTGVEQYF.

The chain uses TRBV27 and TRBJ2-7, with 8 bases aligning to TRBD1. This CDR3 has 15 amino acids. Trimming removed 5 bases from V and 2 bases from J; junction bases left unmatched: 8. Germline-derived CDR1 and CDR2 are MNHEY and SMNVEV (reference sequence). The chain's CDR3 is CASSAVGTGAYEQYF. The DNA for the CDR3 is TGTGCCAGCAGTGCCGTCGGGACAGGTGCCTACGAGCAGTACTTC.

CDR3 nucleotide sequence: TGCGCCAGCAGCGCCGGGACAGTCTACGAGCAGTACTTC. It yields the protein CASSAGTVYEQYF. The chain recombines TRBV10-2 with TRBJ2-7; 7 bases agree with TRBD1. Unmatched junction bases numbered 5, after V lost 6 bases and J lost 3 bases. The CDR3 is 13 amino acids. Per the germline V gene, CDR1 is WSHSY and CDR2 is SAAADI.

The CDR3: CASSRARASTDTQYF. CDR3 DNA sequence: TGCGCCAGCAGTCGGGCGCGGGCGAGCACAGATACGCAGTATTTT. The rearrangement uses TRBV23-1 and TRBJ2-3; a possible D gene is TRBD2 (5 bases). TRBV23-1 is classed as an ORF, of uncertain function. This CDR3 has 15 residues. V dropped 4 bases and J dropped 0 bases, with 11 bases sitting between them.

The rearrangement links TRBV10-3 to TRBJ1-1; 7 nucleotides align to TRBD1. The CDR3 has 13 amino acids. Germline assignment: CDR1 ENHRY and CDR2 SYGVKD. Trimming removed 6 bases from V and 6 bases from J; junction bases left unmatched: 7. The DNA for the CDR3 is TGTGCCATCAGGCCAGGGGGGACCGCTGAAGCTTTCTTT. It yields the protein CAIRPGGTAEAFF.

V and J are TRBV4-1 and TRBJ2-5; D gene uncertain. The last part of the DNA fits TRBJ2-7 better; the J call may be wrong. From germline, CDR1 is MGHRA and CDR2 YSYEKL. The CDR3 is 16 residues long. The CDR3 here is CASSQDRTVLAYEQYF. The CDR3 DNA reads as TGCGCCAGCAGCCAAGATAGGACCGTTCTCGCGTACGAGCAGTACTTC.

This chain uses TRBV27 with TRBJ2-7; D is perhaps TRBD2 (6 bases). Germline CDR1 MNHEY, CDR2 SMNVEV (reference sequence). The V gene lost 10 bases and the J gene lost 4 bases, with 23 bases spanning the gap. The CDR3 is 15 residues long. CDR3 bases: TGTGCCACCCTCCCCCACGAGACTAGTGGGTACGAGCAGTACTTC. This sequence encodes CATLPHETSGYEQYF.

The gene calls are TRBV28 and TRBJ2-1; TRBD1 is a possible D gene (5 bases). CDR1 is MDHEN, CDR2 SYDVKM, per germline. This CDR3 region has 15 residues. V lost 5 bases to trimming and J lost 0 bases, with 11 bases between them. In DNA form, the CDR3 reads TGTGCCAGCAGTCCGCGACAGAGCTCCTACAATGAGCAGTTCTTC. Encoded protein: CASSPRQSSYNEQFF.

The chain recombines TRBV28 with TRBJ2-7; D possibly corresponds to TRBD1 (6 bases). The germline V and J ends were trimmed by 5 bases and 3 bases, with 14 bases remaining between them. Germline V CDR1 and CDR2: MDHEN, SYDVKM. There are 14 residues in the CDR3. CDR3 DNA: TGTGCCAGCAGTACAACCGGACAGTACTACGAGCAGTACTTC. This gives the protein CASSTTGQYYEQYF.